The clone carrying this T cell receptor beta chain came up many times. The data were obtained in a study of T-cell reconstitution after alpha-beta-depleted transplantation in children. A library of TCRbeta sequences, prepared with unique molecular identifiers, was generated. MiXCR, applied by TCRdb to the PCR reads, yields one record per CDR3 protein. Among about 640,000 distinct CDR3 sequences listed, roughly 17% were seen once. Germline V gives CDR1 DFQATT, CDR2 SNEGSKA (reference sequence). The CDR3 contains 11 residues. This chain connects TRBV20-1 to TRBJ2-3; D is uncertain. The sequence was collected from a human donor who donated a stem cell graft to a child with acute myeloid leukemia. The specimen comprised PBMCs from the stem cell graft donor, sampled from the stem cell graft. In nucleotides, the CDR3 is TGCGTACTAAGGGGCACAGATACGCAGTATTTT. It codes for CVLRGTDTQYF.